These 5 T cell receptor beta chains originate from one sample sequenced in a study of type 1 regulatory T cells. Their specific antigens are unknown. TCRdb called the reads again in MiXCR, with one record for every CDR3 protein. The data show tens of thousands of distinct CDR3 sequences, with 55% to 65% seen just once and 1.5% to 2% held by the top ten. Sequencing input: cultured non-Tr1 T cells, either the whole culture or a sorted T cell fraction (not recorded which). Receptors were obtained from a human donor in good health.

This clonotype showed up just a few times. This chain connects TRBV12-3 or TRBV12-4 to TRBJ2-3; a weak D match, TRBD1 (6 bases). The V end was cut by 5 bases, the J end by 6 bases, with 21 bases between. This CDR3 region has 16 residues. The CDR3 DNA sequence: TGTGCCAGCAGTCGGTTTAAGCAGGGGAAGGGGGATACGCAGTATTTT. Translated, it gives CASSRFKQGKGDTQYF.

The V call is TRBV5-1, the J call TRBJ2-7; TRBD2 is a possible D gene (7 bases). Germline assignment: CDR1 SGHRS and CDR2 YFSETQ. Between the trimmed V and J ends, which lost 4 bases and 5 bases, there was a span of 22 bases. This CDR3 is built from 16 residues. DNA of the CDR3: TGCGCCAGCAGCCCGGTAGTCGTGGGGGGGCAAAACGAGCAGTACTTC. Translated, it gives CASSPVVVGGQNEQYF.

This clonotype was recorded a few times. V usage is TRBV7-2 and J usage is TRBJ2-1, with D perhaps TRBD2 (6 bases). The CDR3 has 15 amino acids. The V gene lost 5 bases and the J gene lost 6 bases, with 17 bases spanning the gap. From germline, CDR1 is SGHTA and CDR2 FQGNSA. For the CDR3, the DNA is TGTGCCAGCAGCCCTCCCGGGGGACCGGGCAATGAGCAGTTCTTC. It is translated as CASSPPGGPGNEQFF.

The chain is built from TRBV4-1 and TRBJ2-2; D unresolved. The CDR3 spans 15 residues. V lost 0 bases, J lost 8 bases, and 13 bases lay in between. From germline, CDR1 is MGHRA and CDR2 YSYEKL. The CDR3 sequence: CASSQDVAESGELFF. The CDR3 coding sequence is TGCGCCAGCAGCCAAGATGTTGCCGAGTCGGGGGAGCTGTTTTTT.

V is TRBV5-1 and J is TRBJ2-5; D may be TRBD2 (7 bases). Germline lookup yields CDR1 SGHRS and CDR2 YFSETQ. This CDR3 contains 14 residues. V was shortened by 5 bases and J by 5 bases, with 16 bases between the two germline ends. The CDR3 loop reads CASRQYREGETQYF. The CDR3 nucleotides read TGCGCCAGCAGACAATACAGGGAGGGGGAGACCCAGTACTTC.